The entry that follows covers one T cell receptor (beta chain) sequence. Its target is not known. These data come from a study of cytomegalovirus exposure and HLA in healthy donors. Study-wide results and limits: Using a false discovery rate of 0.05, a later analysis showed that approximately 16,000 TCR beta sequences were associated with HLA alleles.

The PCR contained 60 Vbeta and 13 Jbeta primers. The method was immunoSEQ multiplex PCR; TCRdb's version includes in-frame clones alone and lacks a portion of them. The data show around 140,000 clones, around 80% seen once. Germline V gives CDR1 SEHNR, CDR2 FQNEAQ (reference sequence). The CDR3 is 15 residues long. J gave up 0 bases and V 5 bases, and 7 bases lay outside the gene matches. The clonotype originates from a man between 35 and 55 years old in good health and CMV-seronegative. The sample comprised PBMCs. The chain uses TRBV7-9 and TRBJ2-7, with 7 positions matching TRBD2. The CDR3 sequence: CASSNRGDYSYEQYF. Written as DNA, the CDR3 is TGTGCCAGCAGCAACCGTGGGGACTACTCCTACGAGCAGTACTTC.